These T cell receptor beta chains were read from a single sample in a study of T cell responses to AZD1222 COVID-19 vaccine. Clones were read by immunoSEQ multiplex PCR, and TCRdb kept only the in-frame ones, dropping some. The sample gives about 59,000 clones, 89% of which show up once; approximately 6.1% is in the top ten. Sequences were derived from peripheral blood, sampled 28 days after the second AZD1222 dose. These TCRs come from an adult who received the AZD1222 COVID-19 vaccine. CDR3s include the opening cysteine and the closing phenylalanine or tryptophan. Fields, in order: V gene, clone size, J gene, D gene, CDR3 protein, CDR3 DNA. The D gene is left open where the match is weak. A clone size is listed for some rows: how often the clone was seen (once, few, many), or a class if it is expanded.

V gene: TRBV7-2
clone size: -
J gene: TRBJ2-7
D gene: -
CDR3 protein: CASSPARSYEQYF
CDR3 DNA: TGTGCCAGCAGCCCCGCCCGTAGTTACGAGCAGTACTTC

V gene: TRBV12-3/TRBV12-4
clone size: -
J gene: TRBJ1-5
D gene: -
CDR3 protein: CASSYKGAQPQHF
CDR3 DNA: TGTGCCAGCAGTTATAAAGGGGCTCAGCCCCAGCATTTT

V gene: TRBV7-9
clone size: once
J gene: TRBJ2-1
D gene: -
CDR3 protein: CASSRLSNEQFF
CDR3 DNA: TGTGCCAGCAGCCGACTGTCCAATGAGCAGTTCTTC

V gene: TRBV30
clone size: -
J gene: TRBJ1-4
D gene: TRBD1
CDR3 protein: CAWSVQGSSEKLFF
CDR3 DNA: TGTGCCTGGAGTGTACAGGGGTCCAGCGAAAAACTGTTTTTT

V gene: TRBV5-1
clone size: -
J gene: TRBJ2-5
D gene: -
CDR3 protein: CASSLGRREETQYF
CDR3 DNA: TGCGCCAGCAGCTTGGGCCGACGGGAAGAGACCCAGTACTTC

V gene: TRBV7-8
clone size: -
J gene: TRBJ1-1
D gene: -
CDR3 protein: CASSANPLQGATEAFF
CDR3 DNA: TGTGCCAGCAGCGCAAATCCCCTACAGGGAGCCACTGAAGCTTTCTTT

V gene: TRBV7-9
clone size: few
J gene: TRBJ2-1
D gene: -
CDR3 protein: CASSLMSGSEQFF
CDR3 DNA: TGTGCCAGCAGCTTAATGTCCGGTAGTGAGCAGTTCTTC

V gene: TRBV19
clone size: -
J gene: TRBJ2-5
D gene: TRBD1
CDR3 protein: CASSHGQGLETQYF
CDR3 DNA: TGTGCCAGTAGTCACGGACAGGGTTTGGAGACCCAGTACTTC

V gene: TRBV7-3
clone size: -
J gene: TRBJ2-5
D gene: TRBD2
CDR3 protein: CASSLNGGSGGGETQYF
CDR3 DNA: TGTGCCAGCAGCTTAAATGGTGGTAGCGGGGGAGGAGAGACCCAGTACTTC

V gene: TRBV11-2
clone size: -
J gene: TRBJ2-5
D gene: -
CDR3 protein: CASSARPGQETQYF
CDR3 DNA: TGTGCCAGCAGCGCCCGGCCCGGTCAGGAGACCCAGTACTTC

V gene: TRBV2
clone size: -
J gene: TRBJ2-3
D gene: -
CDR3 protein: CASSDMGISTDTQYF
CDR3 DNA: TGTGCCAGCAGTGATATGGGAATTAGCACAGATACGCAGTATTTT

V gene: TRBV5-1
clone size: once
J gene: TRBJ2-7
D gene: -
CDR3 protein: CASSEGYEQYF
CDR3 DNA: TGCGCCAGCAGCGAGGGCTACGAGCAGTACTTC

V gene: TRBV11-2
clone size: -
J gene: TRBJ1-1
D gene: -
CDR3 protein: CASSLAPGRSNTEAFF
CDR3 DNA: TGTGCCAGCAGCTTAGCCCCGGGACGGTCGAACACTGAAGCTTTCTTT

V gene: TRBV2
clone size: -
J gene: TRBJ2-4
D gene: -
CDR3 protein: CASSEWGDAKNIQYF
CDR3 DNA: TGTGCCAGCAGTGAATGGGGGGATGCCAAAAACATTCAGTACTTC

V gene: TRBV28
clone size: -
J gene: TRBJ1-4
D gene: -
CDR3 protein: CASTPGVGKLFF
CDR3 DNA: TGTGCCAGCACCCCAGGGGTTGGAAAACTGTTTTTT

V gene: TRBV6-2/TRBV6-3
clone size: -
J gene: TRBJ2-7
D gene: -
CDR3 protein: CASSYPTLSHEQYF
CDR3 DNA: TGTGCCAGCAGTTACCCGACCTTAAGCCACGAGCAGTACTTC

V gene: TRBV7-2
clone size: -
J gene: TRBJ2-3
D gene: TRBD2
CDR3 protein: CASSPRTSGRQSTDTQYF
CDR3 DNA: TGTGCCAGCAGCCCCAGGACTAGCGGGAGGCAGAGCACAGATACGCAGTATTTT

V gene: TRBV18
clone size: once
J gene: TRBJ1-1
D gene: TRBD1
CDR3 protein: CASSRDSSNTEAFF
CDR3 DNA: TGTGCCAGCTCACGGGACAGCTCGAACACTGAAGCTTTCTTT

V gene: TRBV20-1
clone size: -
J gene: TRBJ1-5
D gene: TRBD1
CDR3 protein: CSASPGTGGHSNQPQHF
CDR3 DNA: TGCAGTGCTAGTCCCGGGACAGGGGGCCATAGCAATCAGCCCCAGCATTTT

V gene: TRBV2
clone size: -
J gene: TRBJ1-5
D gene: -
CDR3 protein: CASSKLLNQPQHF
CDR3 DNA: TGTGCCAGCAGCAAACTCCTAAATCAGCCCCAGCATTTT

V gene: TRBV19
clone size: -
J gene: TRBJ2-7
D gene: TRBD2
CDR3 protein: CASSGSIPEQYF
CDR3 DNA: TGTGCCAGCAGCGGGAGCATCCCCGAGCAGTACTTC

V gene: TRBV7-9
clone size: -
J gene: TRBJ1-5
D gene: -
CDR3 protein: CASSRSGTPQPQHF
CDR3 DNA: TGTGCCAGCAGCCGGTCAGGCACCCCCCAGCCCCAGCATTTT

V gene: TRBV5-5
clone size: -
J gene: TRBJ1-3
D gene: -
CDR3 protein: CASSQSDSSGNTIYF
CDR3 DNA: TGTGCCAGCAGCCAAAGCGATAGCTCTGGAAACACCATATATTTT

V gene: TRBV6-5
clone size: -
J gene: TRBJ2-7
D gene: TRBD2
CDR3 protein: CASSPRTSGYEQYF
CDR3 DNA: TGTGCCAGCAGTCCCAGGACTAGCGGCTACGAGCAGTACTTC

V gene: TRBV21-1
clone size: -
J gene: TRBJ1-5
D gene: -
CDR3 protein: CASSTRGIQPQHF
CDR3 DNA: TGTGCCAGCAGCACCAGGGGGATTCAGCCCCAGCATTTT

V gene: TRBV18
clone size: -
J gene: TRBJ2-3
D gene: TRBD2
CDR3 protein: CASSPPGLAGVDTQYF
CDR3 DNA: TGTGCCAGCTCACCCCCGGGACTAGCGGGAGTAGATACGCAGTATTTT

V gene: TRBV7-2
clone size: -
J gene: TRBJ1-1
D gene: -
CDR3 protein: CASSFPRGRDSAEAFF
CDR3 DNA: TGTGCCAGCAGCTTTCCCCGGGGGCGGGATTCGGCTGAAGCTTTCTTT

V gene: TRBV7-8
clone size: -
J gene: TRBJ1-1
D gene: -
CDR3 protein: CASSLVSRAYVHTEAFF
CDR3 DNA: TGTGCCAGCAGCTTAGTTTCCAGGGCTTACGTTCACACTGAAGCTTTCTTT

V gene: TRBV6-2/TRBV6-3
clone size: -
J gene: TRBJ2-1
D gene: -
CDR3 protein: CASSYSGSYNEQFF
CDR3 DNA: TGTGCCAGCAGTTACTCAGGGTCCTACAATGAGCAGTTCTTC

V gene: TRBV15
clone size: -
J gene: TRBJ1-4
D gene: -
CDR3 protein: CATSRAGPEKLFF
CDR3 DNA: TGTGCCACCAGCAGAGCCGGCCCGGAAAAACTGTTTTTT